A single sample is the source of the 13 T cell receptor beta chains below, sequenced in a study of blood T cell repertoires in COVID-19. Measured with immunoSEQ multiplex PCR; TCRdb has only the in-frame clones, and not every one. The sample shows a few hundred thousand clones, 70% to 85% of them seen only once. Sequenced material: peripheral blood. The receptors were gathered from a human donor with acute or convalescent COVID-19. The donor label of this sample is uncertain.

The chain joins TRBV27 to TRBJ2-5; TRBD2 aligns across 8 bases. Germline loops: CDR1 MNHEY, CDR2 SMNVEV (reference sequence). Losses at the gene ends were 3 bases for V and 4 bases for J; bases not matched to a gene: 13. The CDR3 sequence is 17 residues long. For the CDR3, the DNA is TGTGCCAGCAGTTTGAACGCAGCGGGAGCGGGCCGAGAGACCCAGTACTTC. Encoded protein: CASSLNAAGAGRETQYF.

This clone has a handful of counts. The gene calls are TRBV5-6 and TRBJ1-6, with D possibly TRBD1 on 5 matching bases. Deletions cut 3 bases from V and 7 bases from J, with 14 bases between. Germline lookup yields CDR1 SGHDT and CDR2 YYEEEE. The CDR3 runs to 15 residues. The CDR3 loop is CASSWPTGGNSPLHF. CDR3 DNA: TGTGCCAGCAGCTGGCCCACAGGTGGGAATTCACCCCTCCACTTT.

This sequence joins TRBV3-1 (or the pseudogene TRBV3-2) and TRBJ1-2, with TRBD1 as a possible D gene (6 bases). The germline V and J ends were trimmed by 2 bases and 4 bases, with 14 bases remaining between them. CDR3 length equals 15 residues. Looked up from germline, CDR1 is LGHDT and CDR2 is YNNKEL (reference sequence). This chain's CDR3 is CASSQLTGRGYGYTF. The CDR3, as DNA: TGTGCCAGCAGCCAATTAACAGGGAGGGGCTATGGCTACACCTTC.

The chain has TRBV5-1 and TRBJ1-1; D gene uncertain. CDR1 and CDR2 (germline): SGHRS, YFSETQ. The CDR3 covers 13 residues. V was shortened by 3 bases and J by 4 bases, with 10 bases between the two germline ends. CDR3 sequence (DNA): TGCGCCAGCAGCTCTACAGCGGGCACTGAAGCTTTCTTT. This encodes CASSSTAGTEAFF. The entire variable domain, with the rest obtained from reference TRBV5-1 and TRBJ1-1, is as follows: KAGVTQTPRYLIKTRGQQVTLSCSPISGHRSVSWYQQTPGQGLQFLFEYFSETQRNKGNFPGRFSGRQFSNSRSEMNVSTLELGDSALYLCASSSTAGTEAFFGQGTRLTVV.

The genes are TRBV5-1 and TRBJ1-4; D is unresolved. V was pared by 3 bases and J by 4 bases, with 10 bases between. This CDR3 spans 14 amino acids. Per the germline V gene, CDR1 is SGHRS and CDR2 is YFSETQ. Here the CDR3 DNA reads TGCGCCAGCAGCTATAACAGAGATAATGAAAAACTGTTTTTT. Translating it yields CASSYNRDNEKLFF.

This chain joins TRBV4-1 and TRBJ2-1; TRBD2 matches at 7 bases. The germline CDR1 and CDR2 sequences are MGHRA and YSYEKL. The V gene end was trimmed by 4 bases and the J gene end by 4 bases; junction bases not matched to a gene: 4. The CDR3 spans 14 residues. CDR3 in amino acids: CASSRDYVYNEQFF. The CDR3 nucleotides are TGCGCCAGCAGCCGGGACTACGTTTACAATGAGCAGTTCTTC.

The rearrangement links TRBV19 to TRBJ2-3, with TRBD2 matching 10 bases. Looked up from germline, CDR1 is LNHDA and CDR2 is SQIVND (reference sequence). V was pared by 5 bases and J by 0 bases, with 20 bases of the junction left unmatched. The CDR3 loop spans 21 amino acids. The CDR3 sequence is CASSPPGLVAGGEPSTDTQYF. CDR3 DNA sequence: TGTGCCAGTAGTCCCCCGGGTTTGGTAGCGGGGGGCGAACCTAGCACAGATACGCAGTATTTT.

This clone was seen more than once but under ten times. The V gene is TRBV11-2, the J gene TRBJ2-7; perhaps TRBD1 as D (5 bases). V was trimmed by 5 bases and J by 4 bases, leaving 15 bases between them. CDR1 is SGHAT, CDR2 FQNNGV, per germline. The CDR3 covers 14 residues. CDR3 region: CASSPVAGLYEQYF. CDR3 bases: TGTGCCAGCAGCCCTGTCGCAGGGCTTTACGAGCAGTACTTC.

V and J are TRBV29-1 and TRBJ2-3; D is unclear. The CDR3 totals 15 residues. The V gene lost 5 bases and the J gene lost 0 bases, with 15 bases spanning the gap. In germline, CDR1 is SQVTM, CDR2 ANQGSEA. Here the CDR3 reads CSVIRLDTSTDTQYF. CDR3 sequence (DNA): TGCAGCGTTATTCGACTGGATACTAGCACAGATACGCAGTATTTT.

The J gene is TRBJ2-1, the V gene TRBV24-1; 13 bases align to TRBD2. V gave up 7 bases and J gave up 5 bases; unmatched junction bases: 4. Germline-derived CDR1 and CDR2 are KGHDR and SFDVKD. This CDR3 region has 15 residues. Written as DNA, the CDR3 is TGTGCCACCAGGGCCGGGACTAGCGGGAACAATGAGCAGTTCTTC. Translated: CATRAGTSGNNEQFF.

This clone has only one observation. The chain recombines TRBV9 with TRBJ2-2; 13 bases map to TRBD2. The CDR3 contains 15 residues. Germline trimming cut 4 bases from V and 7 bases from J; bases unmatched to any gene: 4. Germline CDR1 is SGDLS and CDR2 is YYNGEE. CDR3 in DNA: TGTGCCAGCAGCCCCCGGACTAGCGGGGGCGGGGAGCTGTTTTTT. This codes for CASSPRTSGGGELFF.

V gene TRBV10-3 combines with J gene TRBJ2-7; 7 bases are shared with TRBD1. The V segment lost 10 bases and the J segment 2 bases; nucleotides outside the gene matches: 5. Germline values: CDR1 ENHRY, CDR2 SYGVKD. This CDR3 comprises 12 residues. CDR3 region: CATATGTYEQYF. DNA of the CDR3: TGTGCCACCGCGACAGGGACCTACGAGCAGTACTTC.

The chain uses TRBV14 and TRBJ2-7; D unresolved. The length of the CDR3 is 13 residues. CDR1 is SGHDN and CDR2 is FVKESK in the germline V gene. The ends were cut back, 0 bases at V and 4 bases at J, with 7 bases in the middle. CDR3 sequence (DNA): TGTGCCAGCAGCCAAGATTTCGGGTACGAGCAGTACTTC. It encodes CASSQDFGYEQYF.